Below, 3 T cell receptor beta chains from the same sample are listed, as sequenced in a study of control samples from healthy donors and cancer patients. Sequencing used immunoSEQ multiplex PCR; TCRdb keeps in-frame clones, though not all of them. The sample has about 180,000 clones; around nine tenths are singletons. The sequencing input was blood. The origin of the receptors is a man aged 25 to 45 in good health.

The V gene is TRBV7-9, the J gene TRBJ2-1; D is possibly TRBD1 or TRBD2 (5 bases each). The CDR3 totals 16 residues. The germline gives CDR1 SEHNR, CDR2 FQNEAQ (reference sequence). Trimming took off 5 bases at V and 0 bases at J, with 14 bases between the two ends. The CDR3 protein is CASSPQEASSYNEQFF. The CDR3, as DNA: TGTGCCAGCAGCCCACAGGAGGCAAGCTCCTACAATGAGCAGTTCTTC.

The rearrangement joins TRBV2 to TRBJ1-1, with D perhaps TRBD1 (5 bases). V was pared by 1 base and J by 3 bases, with 12 bases between. In germline, CDR1 is SNHLY, CDR2 FYNNEI. This CDR3 spans 15 amino acids. The CDR3 reads CASSEVGGGYTEAFF. The CDR3 DNA reads as TGTGCCAGCAGTGAAGTGGGGGGAGGTTACACTGAAGCTTTCTTT.

The rearrangement uses TRBV5-5 and TRBJ1-1; no clear D. Germline values: CDR1 SGHKS, CDR2 YYEKEE (reference sequence). CDR3 size: 14 residues. The ends were cut back, 0 bases at V and 5 bases at J, with 11 bases in the middle. In DNA, the CDR3 is TGTGCCAGCAGCTTGGTAGGGAAGACAACTGAAGCTTTCTTT. It specifies CASSLVGKTTEAFF.